These 10 T cell receptor beta chains originate from one sample sequenced in a study of monozygotic twins with inflammatory bowel disease (dated 2019 in TCRdb). Receptors were amplified or captured by 5' RACE. Instrument used: Illumina HiSeq 2500. One entry per CDR3 protein sequence results from the TCRdb reprocessing of the reads, with DNA left out. The table for this sample records approximately 110,000 distinct CDR3 sequences. The ten biggest clones cover under 15% of the sample. The specimen sequenced was blood. Every receptor here comes from a human donor with ulcerative colitis or Crohn's disease, or a healthy co-twin of an affected twin (not recorded which).

The genes are TRBV20-1 and TRBJ1-4; checking the TCRdb D call of TRBD1 is not possible without DNA. The CDR3 is 14 residues long. Germline V gene data show CDR1 as DFQATT and CDR2 as SNEGSKA (reference sequence). CDR3 amino acids: CSAREETGGEKLFF.

The chain has TRBV5-1 and TRBJ1-1; there is no DNA to check the TCRdb D call of TRBD1. The CDR3 is 14 amino acids. The V gene's germline CDR1 is SGHRS and CDR2 YFSETQ. CDR3 amino acids: CASSGTGGDTEAFF.

J is TRBJ2-3 and V is TRBV5-6; TCRdb names TRBD2, which stays unverified in the absence of DNA. Germline-derived CDR1 and CDR2 are SGHDT and YYEEEE. The CDR3 has 16 residues. The CDR3 region is CASSLRTGGGIDTQYF.

The chain couples TRBV7-8 to TRBJ2-6; as DNA is missing, the TRBD1 call by TCRdb cannot be tested. This CDR3 region has 18 residues. The germline CDR1 and CDR2 sequences are SGHVS and FQNEAQ. CDR3 sequence reads: CASSLRVVQGPGANVLTF.

The V and J genes are TRBV12-3 or TRBV12-4 and TRBJ2-4; TCRdb designates TRBD1, a call that cannot be tested without DNA. The CDR3 is 17 amino acids. The CDR3 region is CASSLKAGGPGGNIQYF.

The rearrangement links TRBV12-3 or TRBV12-4 to TRBJ1-4; TCRdb names TRBD1, which stays unverified in the absence of DNA. The CDR3 is 14 amino acids. The CDR3 spells CASTKGQVNEKLFF.

The chain links TRBV7-8 to TRBJ2-7; TCRdb indicates TRBD1, and absent DNA this call remains unverified. This CDR3 contains 15 residues. Looked up from germline, CDR1 is SGHVS and CDR2 is FQNEAQ. CDR3 sequence reads: CASSLQGGASYEQYF.

This sequence joins TRBV7-2 and TRBJ2-7; TCRdb selects TRBD2, and the lack of DNA leaves this call unchecked. This CDR3 comprises 16 residues. Per the germline V gene, CDR1 is SGHTA and CDR2 is FQGNSA. This CDR3 is CASSLGGLAGGYEQYF.

CDR3 protein: CSVRQTNYNEQFF. The chain carries TRBV29-1 and TRBJ2-1; TCRdb's assignment of TRBD1 cannot be checked, as there is no DNA. The CDR3 has 13 residues. CDR1 and CDR2 from the germline V gene are SQVTM and ANQGSEA.

The chain couples TRBV7-9 to TRBJ2-1. The CDR3 is 17 residues long. From germline, CDR1 is SEHNR and CDR2 FQNEAQ (reference sequence). The CDR3: CASSLEIWVRSYNEQFF.